The 17 T cell receptor beta chains listed next were all sequenced from one sample in a study of cytomegalovirus exposure and HLA in healthy donors. TCRdb keeps only in-frame clones here, not all; method: immunoSEQ multiplex PCR. The table records about 140,000 clones, roughly four fifths of them present only once. Sequenced sample: PBMCs. Every receptor here comes from a woman in her thirties in good health and CMV-seronegative.

The CDR3 DNA reads as TGTGCCGGCACCCGGACCGAGCGGGGGGGAGGGGAGCAGTTCTTC. Protein: CAGTRTERGGGEQFF. V is TRBV6-5 and J is TRBJ2-1, with 10 bases that match TRBD2. The CDR3 length is 15 residues. The germline CDR1 and CDR2 sequences are MNHEY and SVGAGI. The trim removed 11 bases at V and 10 bases at J, leaving 17 bases unmatched.

The chain uses TRBV28 and TRBJ1-1, with TRBD1 identical over 7 bases. Trimming took 9 bases from V and 0 from J; bases not matched to a gene: 10. This CDR3 comprises 15 residues. Per germline, CDR1 MDHEN and CDR2 SYDVKM. CDR3 amino acids: CASSLPGGMNTEAFF. CDR3 coding DNA: TGTGCCAGTTCTCTTCCAGGGGGTATGAACACTGAAGCTTTCTTT.

The chain recombines TRBV6-6 with TRBJ1-1, with 11 bases aligning to TRBD1. The ends lost 5 bases at V and 4 bases at J; junction bases unmatched: 3. The CDR3 extends over 14 amino acids. The germline CDR1 and CDR2 sequences are MNHNY and SVGAGI (reference sequence). The CDR3, as DNA: TGTGCCAGCAGTAAGGGGACAGGGGGCACTGAAGCTTTCTTT. This translates into CASSKGTGGTEAFF.

The chain links TRBV13 to TRBJ1-1; the D gene is possibly TRBD1 (6 bases). In germline, CDR1 is PRHDT, CDR2 FYEKMQ (reference sequence). There are 17 residues in the CDR3. Deletions cut 0 bases from V and 4 bases from J, with 18 bases between. CDR3 protein: CASSLGSGYRVGTEAFF. CDR3 bases: TGTGCCAGCAGCTTAGGCAGTGGGTACAGGGTTGGCACTGAAGCTTTCTTT.

This chain uses TRBV5-1 with TRBJ2-2, with 9 bases that match TRBD1. Unmatched junction bases numbered 5, after V lost 4 bases and J lost 7 bases. Germline lookup yields CDR1 SGHRS and CDR2 YFSETQ. This CDR3 has 14 amino acids. The CDR3 region is CASSPDRGGGELFF. DNA of the CDR3: TGCGCCAGCAGCCCGGACAGGGGCGGCGGGGAGCTGTTTTTT.

The CDR3 nucleotides are TGTGCCAGCAGCGCGTCCGCGGGGACCGGGGAGCTGTTTTTT. Encoded protein: CASSASAGTGELFF. The chain joins TRBV7-3 to TRBJ2-2; weak D call: TRBD2 (6 bases). Germline V lookup: CDR1 SGHTA, CDR2 FQGTGA. Trimming removed 5 bases at V and 5 bases at J, with 12 bases between. This CDR3 spans 14 amino acids.

This sequence joins TRBV6-1 and TRBJ1-3; no clear D. With 1 base removed from V and 4 bases from J, the gap between germline ends came to 5 bases. CDR1 MNHNS and CDR2 SASEGT come from the germline V gene. The CDR3 totals 13 residues. This CDR3 is CASSEVRGNTIYF. The CDR3 DNA sequence: TGTGCCAGCAGTGAAGTCAGGGGAAACACCATATATTTT.

This sequence joins TRBV4-2 and TRBJ2-3; no clear D gene. This CDR3 contains 14 residues. V was pared by 0 bases and J by 4 bases, with 8 bases between. Germline V CDR1 and CDR2: LGHNA, YNFKEQ. CDR3 residues: CASSQDNAADTQYF. DNA for the CDR3: TGTGCCAGCAGCCAAGACAATGCGGCAGATACGCAGTATTTT.

The genes are TRBV6-5 and TRBJ2-3, with unresolved D. This CDR3 is 13 amino acids long. The V end was cut by 2 bases, the J end by 4 bases, with 7 bases between. CDR1 and CDR2 from the germline V gene are MNHEY and SVGAGI. The CDR3 DNA reads as TGTGCCAGCAGTTACCCCGGTTCAGATACGCAGTATTTT. Translated, it gives CASSYPGSDTQYF.

The CDR3 sequence: CASSGGQGANSPLHF. Written as DNA, the CDR3 is TGCGCCAGCAGCGGGGGACAGGGGGCCAATTCACCCCTCCACTTT. The chain links TRBV5-1 to TRBJ1-6; TRBD1 agrees at 12 bases. Trimming removed 4 bases from V and 7 bases from J; junction bases left unmatched: 3. In germline, CDR1 is SGHRS, CDR2 YFSETQ. CDR3 size: 15 residues.

The CDR3 DNA reads as TGCGCCAGCAGCTCGACAGGGATCGCCTACGAGCAGTACTTC. This translates into CASSSTGIAYEQYF. The V call is TRBV5-1, the J call TRBJ2-7; 7 bases align to TRBD1. CDR1 SGHRS and CDR2 YFSETQ come from the germline V gene. V lost 3 bases, J lost 2 bases, and 5 bases stayed unmatched. The CDR3 covers 14 residues.

The table lists this clone with a count of one. The chain couples TRBV4-1 to TRBJ2-1, with D possibly being TRBD2 (5 bases). The CDR3 runs to 16 residues. V dropped 1 base and J dropped 0 bases, with 10 bases sitting between them. Per the germline V gene, CDR1 is MGHRA and CDR2 is YSYEKL. The CDR3 region is CASSQGLTSSYNEQFF. The CDR3 nucleotides are TGCGCCAGCAGCCAAGGACTAACCAGCTCCTACAATGAGCAGTTCTTC.

This clone has only one observation. The chain joins TRBV28 to TRBJ2-5; D possibly corresponds to TRBD1 (6 bases). Deletions cut 3 bases from V and 4 bases from J, with 12 bases between. Germline V gives CDR1 MDHEN, CDR2 SYDVKM. The CDR3 runs to 14 residues. In DNA, the CDR3 is TGTGCCAGCAGTTTCAGGGGTGGAAGAGAGACCCAGTACTTC. Its translation is CASSFRGGRETQYF. Looking up the rest from reference TRBV28 and TRBJ2-5 gives the full variable domain: DVKVTQSSRYLVKRTGEKVFLECVQDMDHENMFWYRQDPGLGLRLIYFSYDVKMKEKGDIPEGYSVSREKKERFSLILESASTNQTSMYLCASSFRGGRETQYFGPGTRLLVL.

This chain joins TRBV9 and TRBJ1-2, with D perhaps matching TRBD1 (6 bases). This CDR3 contains 16 residues. V was clipped by 0 bases and J by 4 bases, with 16 bases between them. The germline V gene encodes CDR1 SGDLS and CDR2 YYNGEE. The CDR3 is CASSVALQGTGYGYTF. The CDR3 DNA sequence: TGTGCCAGCAGCGTAGCTTTACAGGGTACGGGCTATGGCTACACCTTC.

Only a few counts were recorded for this clone. The rearrangement uses TRBV12-5 and TRBJ1-1; tentatively, D is TRBD1 (6 bases). The ends were cut back, 7 bases at V and 11 bases at J, with 26 bases in the middle. CDR1 is LGHNT, CDR2 FRNRAP, per germline. CDR3 length equals 15 residues. In DNA form, the CDR3 reads TGTGCTAGTGCCTTGGGGGGGCAGGGGCGGTCAGACGCTTTCTTT. It specifies CASALGGQGRSDAFF.

The V call is TRBV5-6, the J call TRBJ2-1; 9 bases fit TRBD1. Unmatched junction bases numbered 9, after V lost 4 bases and J lost 7 bases. CDR3 length: 15 amino acids. From germline, CDR1 is SGHDT and CDR2 YYEEEE. Written as DNA, the CDR3 is TGTGCCAGCAGCGCCGACAGGGGGTTCAGGAATGAGCAGTTCTTC. Translated: CASSADRGFRNEQFF.

The chain recombines TRBV25-1 with TRBJ2-7, with a tentative D call TRBD1 (5 bases). V was pared by 6 bases and J by 0 bases, with 6 bases between. Germline V gives CDR1 MGHDK, CDR2 SYGVNS. The CDR3 is 12 residues long. This CDR3 reads CASRDTSYEQYF. DNA of the CDR3: TGTGCCAGCAGGGACACCTCCTACGAGCAGTACTTC.